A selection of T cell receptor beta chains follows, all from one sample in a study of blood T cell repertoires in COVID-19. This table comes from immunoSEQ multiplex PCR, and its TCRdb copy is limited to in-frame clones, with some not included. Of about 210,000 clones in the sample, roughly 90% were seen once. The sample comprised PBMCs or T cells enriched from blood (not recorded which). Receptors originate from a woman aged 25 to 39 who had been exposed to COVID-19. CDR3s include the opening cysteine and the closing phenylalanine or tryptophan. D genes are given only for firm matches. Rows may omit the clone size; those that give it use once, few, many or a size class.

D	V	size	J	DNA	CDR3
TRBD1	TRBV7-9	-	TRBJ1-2	TGTGCCAGCAGCCCGCGGGACAGGGGACGAATCTATGGCTACACCTTC	CASSPRDRGRIYGYTF
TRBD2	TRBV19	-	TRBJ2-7	TGTGCCAGTAGTATAGATCCCCCTAGCGGGGAAGGGGGCGAGCAGTACTTC	CASSIDPPSGEGGEQYF
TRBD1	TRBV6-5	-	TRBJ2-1	TGTGCCAGCAGTTCGAGGACAGGGGGGGAGTACAATGAGCAGTTCTTC	CASSSRTGGEYNEQFF
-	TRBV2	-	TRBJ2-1	TGTGCCAGCAGGGTATCGGGGGACGATGAGCAGTTCTTC	CASRVSGDDEQFF
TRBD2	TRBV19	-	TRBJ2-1	TGTGCCAGTAGTATCATACTAGCGGGGGACCTTTACAATGAGCAGTTCTTC	CASSIILAGDLYNEQFF
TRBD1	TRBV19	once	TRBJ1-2	TGTGCCAGTAGCCCCGGGACAGGGGGCTATGGCTACACCTTC	CASSPGTGGYGYTF
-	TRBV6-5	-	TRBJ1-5	TGTGCCAGCAGCCCCAGGGGCAAATGGGATCAGCCCCAGCATTTT	CASSPRGKWDQPQHF
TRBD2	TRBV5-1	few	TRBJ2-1	TGCGCCAGCAGCTCATCGGGACTAGCGGGGGGCGAGCAGTTCTTC	CASSSSGLAGGEQFF
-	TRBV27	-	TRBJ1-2	TGTGCCAGCAGCCTAGGACAGAACTATGGCTACACCTTC	CASSLGQNYGYTF
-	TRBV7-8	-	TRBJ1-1	TGTGCCAGCACACTGAAGGGGACTGAAGCTTTCTTT	CASTLKGTEAFF
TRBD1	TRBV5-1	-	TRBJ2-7	TGCGCCAGCAGCTTGGGCGGCACAGGGGGGCTCTACGAGCAGTACTTC	CASSLGGTGGLYEQYF
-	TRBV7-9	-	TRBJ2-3	TGTGCCAGCAGCTTAGCTGTGTCGCGGGGAGACACAGATACGCAGTATTTT	CASSLAVSRGDTDTQYF
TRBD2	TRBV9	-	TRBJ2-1	TGTGCCAGCAGCGCGAGCGGGGGGTATGAGCAGTTCTTC	CASSASGGYEQFF
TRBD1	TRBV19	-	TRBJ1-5	TGTGCCAGTAGGCCACAGGGGTTCGATTTCAGCAATCAGCCCCAGCATTTT	CASRPQGFDFSNQPQHF